The clone carrying this TCR beta chain was counted at least ten times. The junction departs from the called germline gene at one end, perhaps through a read error. The TCRbeta library was prepared with unique molecular identifiers. Each CDR3 protein gets one entry after TCRdb re-called the PCR reads with MiXCR. Altogether approximately 290,000 distinct CDR3 sequences are present, more than 9% being singletons, with the ten largest covering roughly a quarter. The data are from a study of T-cell reconstitution after alpha-beta-depleted transplantation in children. The CDR3 spans 13 residues. The germline CDR1 and CDR2 sequences are SGHNT and YYREEE (reference sequence).

The rearrangement joins TRBV5-4 to TRBJ1-4, with D unresolved. The sample in question was peripheral blood, obtained 180 days after TCRalphabeta/CD19-depleted stem cell transplant. This sequence was found in a male patient between 2 and 10 years old who had a stem cell transplant for chronic granulomatous disease, so the T cells may come from the graft donor. The CDR3 protein is CAISAQWDEKLFF. CDR3 bases: TGTGCCATCAGCGCCCAGTGGGATGAAAAACTGTTTTTT.